Listed below are T cell receptor beta chains from one sample, sequenced in a study of identical twins. TCRdb independently ran MiXCR on the 5' RACE reads; one entry per CDR3 protein. The sample yields approximately 700,000 distinct CDR3 sequences, about 18% seen once. The same data also went into a second study, on T cells expressing NK-cell markers.

The sample was PBMCs. The receptors were sampled from a woman aged 18 to 35 in good health. CDR3s include the opening cysteine and the closing phenylalanine or tryptophan. Each record gives: clone size, J gene, V gene, D gene, CDR3 protein, CDR3 DNA. D genes are given only for firm matches. A row's size may be missing; if present it is once, few, many or a size class.

clone size: -; J gene: TRBJ1-2; V gene: TRBV2; D gene: -; CDR3 protein: CARGFEFYGYTF; CDR3 DNA: TGTGCCAGGGGATTCGAATTCTATGGCTACACCTTC
clone size: few; J gene: TRBJ2-7; V gene: TRBV20-1; D gene: -; CDR3 protein: CSARVYGASPRHEQYF; CDR3 DNA: TGCAGTGCTAGAGTTTACGGGGCAAGCCCGCGTCACGAGCAGTACTTC
clone size: few; J gene: TRBJ2-3; V gene: TRBV5-5; D gene: -; CDR3 protein: CASSLGLRPSGSDTQYF; CDR3 DNA: TGTGCCAGCAGCTTGGGGCTTCGTCCGAGCGGGTCAGATACGCAGTATTTT
clone size: -; J gene: TRBJ2-2; V gene: TRBV11-2; D gene: TRBD2; CDR3 protein: CASSQWGLAGGQNTGELFF; CDR3 DNA: TGTGCCAGCAGCCAATGGGGACTAGCGGGGGGGCAGAACACCGGGGAGCTGTTTTTT
clone size: few; J gene: TRBJ2-3; V gene: TRBV12-3/TRBV12-4; D gene: -; CDR3 protein: CASTLNLGVPDTQYF; CDR3 DNA: TGTGCCAGCACTCTTAATCTGGGGGTCCCAGATACGCAGTATTTT
clone size: -; J gene: TRBJ1-1; V gene: TRBV6-1; D gene: -; CDR3 protein: CASNRAEYTEAFF; CDR3 DNA: TGTGCCTCAAACAGGGCCGAGTACACTGAAGCTTTCTTT
clone size: few; J gene: TRBJ2-2; V gene: TRBV6-2/TRBV6-3; D gene: -; CDR3 protein: CASSYSRGLAGELFF; CDR3 DNA: TGTGCCAGCAGTTACTCCAGGGGTTTGGCCGGGGAGCTGTTTTTT
clone size: -; J gene: TRBJ2-3; V gene: TRBV5-1; D gene: -; CDR3 protein: CASSLRFVGPDTQYF; CDR3 DNA: TGCGCCAGCAGCTTGAGGTTTGTCGGCCCAGATACGCAGTATTTT
clone size: once; J gene: TRBJ2-2; V gene: TRBV28; D gene: -; CDR3 protein: CASGTRGTGELFF; CDR3 DNA: TGTGCCAGCGGAACACGGGGGACCGGGGAGCTGTTTTTT
clone size: -; J gene: TRBJ2-7; V gene: TRBV3-1; D gene: -; CDR3 protein: CASSRLDRYEQYF; CDR3 DNA: TGTGCCAGCAGCCGACTTGACCGTTACGAGCAGTACTTC
clone size: -; J gene: TRBJ2-7; V gene: TRBV6-5; D gene: -; CDR3 protein: CARPGYEQYF; CDR3 DNA: TGTGCCAGACCGGGATACGAGCAGTACTTC
clone size: few; J gene: TRBJ1-6; V gene: TRBV5-1; D gene: -; CDR3 protein: CASSAGQYNSPLHF; CDR3 DNA: TGCGCCAGCAGCGCCGGACAGTATAATTCACCCCTCCACTTT
clone size: -; J gene: TRBJ2-1; V gene: TRBV10-3; D gene: -; CDR3 protein: CAISPFGGSYNEQFF; CDR3 DNA: TGTGCCATCAGTCCCTTTGGAGGCTCCTACAATGAGCAGTTCTTC
clone size: -; J gene: TRBJ2-3; V gene: TRBV20-1; D gene: -; CDR3 protein: CSATLVSDTQYF; CDR3 DNA: TGCAGTGCTACCCTGGTGAGCGATACGCAGTATTTT
clone size: -; J gene: TRBJ2-2; V gene: TRBV5-1; D gene: -; CDR3 protein: CASRGGPPGELFF; CDR3 DNA: TGCGCCAGCCGAGGAGGGCCTCCCGGGGAGCTGTTTTTT
clone size: few; J gene: TRBJ2-5; V gene: TRBV2; D gene: TRBD1; CDR3 protein: CASSEEQGATQETQYF; CDR3 DNA: TGTGCCAGCAGTGAGGAACAGGGGGCGACCCAAGAGACCCAGTACTTC
clone size: -; J gene: TRBJ2-5; V gene: TRBV25-1; D gene: -; CDR3 protein: CASSFRRDPETQYF; CDR3 DNA: TGTGCCAGCAGTTTTCGACGGGACCCGGAGACCCAGTACTTC
clone size: many; J gene: TRBJ1-1; V gene: TRBV12-3/TRBV12-4; D gene: -; CDR3 protein: CASTRRDMLRAREAFF; CDR3 DNA: TGTGCCAGCACCAGGAGGGATATGCTCCGCGCGAGGGAAGCTTTCTTT
clone size: few; J gene: TRBJ2-1; V gene: TRBV14; D gene: -; CDR3 protein: CASSPTSWYQGYNEQFF; CDR3 DNA: TGTGCCAGCAGCCCCACGTCCTGGTATCAGGGCTACAATGAGCAGTTCTTC
clone size: few; J gene: TRBJ2-7; V gene: TRBV12-3/TRBV12-4; D gene: TRBD1; CDR3 protein: CASSSGTGVPSEQYF; CDR3 DNA: TGTGCCAGCAGTTCCGGGACAGGGGTGCCCAGCGAGCAGTACTTC
clone size: -; J gene: TRBJ2-5; V gene: TRBV19; D gene: -; CDR3 protein: CASSPQRAAAGETQYF; CDR3 DNA: TGTGCCAGTAGTCCCCAGAGGGCTGCCGCTGGGGAGACCCAGTACTTC
clone size: -; J gene: TRBJ1-1; V gene: TRBV7-6; D gene: TRBD1; CDR3 protein: CASSHRDRGKAFF; CDR3 DNA: TGTGCCAGCAGCCACCGCGACAGGGGGAAAGCTTTCTTT
clone size: -; J gene: TRBJ2-2; V gene: TRBV20-1; D gene: TRBD2; CDR3 protein: CSARDRSSGRSDGELFF; CDR3 DNA: TGCAGTGCTAGAGATAGGTCTAGCGGGAGGTCTGACGGGGAGCTGTTTTTT